This T cell receptor (beta chain) was observed in a study of blood T cells in healthy people across ages (dated by TCRdb to 2014 to 2015). In terms of the full investigation: In model experiments, template switching captured roughly one uniquely barcoded TCR beta cDNA molecule for every two T cells. Using deep sequencing normalized with unique cDNA molecular identifiers, the study measured how TCR beta repertoire diversity changes with age. The donors were divided into four age groups: young (average 16 years), middle-aged (over 35), aged (approximately 59) and long-lived (around 87). To avoid experimental bias, donors of different ages were distributed randomly across sequencing lanes. The study analyzed two additional independent replicas of 1 million unique cDNA reads from the same blood draw for two donors, one aged 18 to 29 and one aged 80 or older.

Beyond this particular receptor, the publication reports: As age increased, observed TCR beta diversity per million T cells dropped in a roughly linear way, and a significant reduction was already evident by age about 36. The CMV infection status of donors was not known, potentially confounding age-related changes in expanded clonotypes. Compared with the aged group, more naive CD4+ T cells, fewer expanded clones and increased TCR diversity were shown by the long-lived group, suggesting age selection. Estimates of total diversity based on one million sequenced T cells were considered lower bounds and underestimates. There was a strong correlation between observed TCR beta diversity and the percentage of naive T cells measured by flow cytometry. Conclusive comparison of naive and antigen-experienced compartments was prevented by the profiling of bulk unsorted PBMCs.

Donors were around 37 systemically healthy Caucasian individuals from Russia aged roughly 6 to 95 years. Around 10 milliliters of peripheral blood were drawn from each donor into EDTA-treated Vacutainer tubes. PBMCs were isolated by Ficoll-Paque density-gradient centrifugation, with at least 6.5 million obtained per sample. Trizol reagent was used to extract total RNA from the PBMCs, yielding at least 6 micrograms per sample. Naive CD45RAhigh/CD27high T cell percentages were measured by flow cytometry on a PBMC aliquot from every donor. This clonotype was counted ten times or more. No antigen is known for it. Base quality data are lacking; no much larger clone is found one base away. Preparation of the library involved 5' RACE. The sample was run on an Illumina HiSeq 2500. A second PCR of roughly 7 to 11 cycles was performed with a sample-barcoded 5' primer and a J-beta primer mix. A unique molecular identifier was introduced onto each TCR beta cDNA molecule by a template-switch 5' adaptor carrying 12 random nucleotides. Each sample yielded at least 3 million CDR3-containing paired-end reads. The Mint cDNA synthesis kit, primed by a TRBC-specific oligonucleotide, was used to synthesize first-strand cDNA from all RNA. Following uracil-DNA glycosylase treatment, all cDNA underwent a first 18-cycle PCR with the universal primers M1SS and BC2_uni_R. The paper's data handling went like this. Each sample was normalized by randomly selecting 1 million high-quality reads, each carrying a distinct molecular identifier. Instead of being binned into consensus sequences, reads that shared molecular identifiers were thrown out. MiTCR, with a Q25 quality threshold and the strictest error-elimination algorithm, was used for CDR3 identification, clonotype clustering and error correction. A nonparametric unseen species model with Euler transformation was used to estimate a lower bound on total TCR beta diversity. TCRdb itself trimmed the public reads at Q25 with fastp, ran MiXCR and retained productive beta chains. Merged by CDR3 protein, the rows form single entries marked with the most common genes and DNA. It is TCRdb's table, rather than the study itself, that gives the V and J calls and clone size. This sample holds about 1 million distinct CDR3 sequences; under 45% were observed only once. Together, the top ten hold 15% to 20% of the sample.

Specimen: blood. The TCR comes from a woman in her fifties or sixties in good health.

CDR3 reads: CASSLRLAGITDTQYF. The sequence in DNA is TGTGCCAGCAGCTTAAGGCTAGCGGGTATCACAGATACGCAGTATTTT. The chain joins TRBV7-3 to TRBJ2-3, with 8 bases aligning to TRBD2. The CDR3 spans 16 residues, from the cysteine through the phenylalanine. Only CDR3 DNA remains: 48 bases, in frame from the first base. CDR1 SGHTA and CDR2 FQGTGA are derived from the germline V gene. From V the trimming removes 1 base and from J it removes 2 bases, while the gene matches leave 5 bases of the junction unaccounted for.